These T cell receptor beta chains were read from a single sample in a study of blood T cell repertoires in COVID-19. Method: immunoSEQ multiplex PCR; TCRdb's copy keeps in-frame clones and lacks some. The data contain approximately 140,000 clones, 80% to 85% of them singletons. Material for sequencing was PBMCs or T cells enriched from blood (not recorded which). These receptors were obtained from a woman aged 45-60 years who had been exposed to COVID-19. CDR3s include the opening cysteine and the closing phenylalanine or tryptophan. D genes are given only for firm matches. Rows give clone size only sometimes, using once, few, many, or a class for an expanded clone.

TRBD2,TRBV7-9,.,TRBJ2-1,CASSSARSGSGGEQFF,TGTGCCAGCAGCTCGGCTCGGAGCGGGAGTGGTGGTGAGCAGTTCTTC
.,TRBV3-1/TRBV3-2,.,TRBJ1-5,CASSHVYSNQPQHF,TGTGCCAGCAGCCACGTTTATAGCAATCAGCCCCAGCATTTT
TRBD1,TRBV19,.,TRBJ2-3,CASRPPGQPTDTQYF,TGTGCCAGTAGACCCCCGGGACAGCCCACAGATACGCAGTATTTT
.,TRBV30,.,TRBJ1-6,CACTTEGSYNSPLHF,TGTGCCTGTACGACCGAGGGCTCCTATAATTCACCCCTCCACTTT
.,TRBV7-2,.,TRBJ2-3,CASSLQLVKDTQYF,TGTGCCAGCAGCTTGCAACTAGTGAAAGATACGCAGTATTTT
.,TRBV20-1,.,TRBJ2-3,CSARVGDTQYF,TGCAGTGCTAGAGTCGGAGATACGCAGTATTTT
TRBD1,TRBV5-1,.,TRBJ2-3,CASSLGGGLDTQYF,TGCGCCAGCAGCTTGGGAGGGGGCCTAGATACGCAGTATTTT
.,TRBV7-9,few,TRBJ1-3,CASTVTRGGNTIYF,TGTGCCAGCACCGTTACCCGAGGGGGAAACACCATATATTTT
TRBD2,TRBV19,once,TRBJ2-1,CASSIDWASGRVEQFF,TGTGCCAGTAGTATAGATTGGGCTAGCGGGAGGGTTGAGCAGTTCTTC
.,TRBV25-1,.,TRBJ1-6,CASRAAQGRSYNSPLHF,TGTGCCAGCAGGGCGGCCCAGGGTAGATCCTATAATTCACCCCTCCACTTT
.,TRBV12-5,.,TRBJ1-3,CASGFLSSGNTIYF,TGTGCTAGTGGTTTCCTTAGTTCTGGAAACACCATATATTTT
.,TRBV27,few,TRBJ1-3,CASSLSYSSGNTIYF,TGTGCCAGCAGTTTATCGTACAGCTCTGGAAACACCATATATTTT
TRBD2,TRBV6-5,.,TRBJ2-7,CASGRTSTYEQYF,TGTGCCAGTGGCCGGACTAGTACCTACGAGCAGTACTTC
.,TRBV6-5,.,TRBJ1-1,CASMGATEAFF,TGTGCCAGCATGGGGGCCACTGAAGCTTTCTTT
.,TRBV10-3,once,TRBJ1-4,CAISSADNEKLFF,TGTGCCATCAGTTCAGCGGATAATGAAAAACTGTTTTTT
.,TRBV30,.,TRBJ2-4,CAWSRSKLAKNIQYF,TGTGCCTGGAGTAGATCGAAACTAGCCAAAAACATTCAGTACTTC
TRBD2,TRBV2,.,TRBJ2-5,CATERGGAEETQYF,TGTGCCACCGAACGGGGGGGTGCGGAGGAGACCCAGTACTTC
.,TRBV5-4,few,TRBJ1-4,CASSRAVGAGEKLFF,TGTGCCAGCAGCCGGGCGGTGGGGGCTGGTGAAAAACTGTTTTTT
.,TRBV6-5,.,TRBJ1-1,CASSPRLRVTEAFF,TGTGCCAGCAGTCCCCGCCTCCGGGTCACTGAAGCTTTCTTT
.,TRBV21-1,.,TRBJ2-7,CASSKGARPHYEQYF,TGTGCCAGCAGCAAAGGGGCGAGACCCCACTACGAGCAGTACTTC
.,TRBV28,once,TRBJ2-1,CASSLIQSYNEQFF,TGTGCCAGCAGTTTGATACAAAGCTACAATGAGCAGTTCTTC
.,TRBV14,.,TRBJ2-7,CASSLRQNYEQYF,TGTGCCAGCAGCTTACGACAGAACTACGAGCAGTACTTC
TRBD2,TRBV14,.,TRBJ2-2,CASSQDRASGRVGTGELFF,TGTGCCAGCAGCCAAGATAGAGCTAGCGGGAGAGTTGGCACCGGGGAGCTGTTTTTT
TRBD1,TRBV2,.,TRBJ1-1,CASRGRNRGTEAFF,TGTGCCAGCAGGGGGAGGAACAGGGGAACTGAAGCTTTCTTT
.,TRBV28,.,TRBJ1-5,CASTMPGGLGGNQPQHF,TGTGCCAGCACCATGCCGGGGGGGCTGGGGGGCAATCAGCCCCAGCATTTT
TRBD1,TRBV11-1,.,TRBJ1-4,CASSPQGMSEKLFF,TGTGCCAGCAGCCCACAGGGGATGAGTGAAAAACTGTTTTTT
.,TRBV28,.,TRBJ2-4,CASSSGTLLTKNIQYF,TGTGCCAGCAGTTCCGGGACACTTTTAACCAAAAACATTCAGTACTTC
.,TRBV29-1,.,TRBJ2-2,CSVMRTKNTGELFF,TGCAGCGTTATGCGAACCAAGAACACCGGGGAGCTGTTTTTT